This section outlines one TCR beta chain sequence together with its context. Its antigen is still unknown. Base quality data are lacking; no much larger clone is found one base away. Collaborating institutions collected whole blood in K2EDTA tubes following their own protocols. For TCRbeta analysis, collaborators shipped samples as frozen whole blood, isolated PBMCs, or DNA extracted from either of those sample types. The data stem from a study of blood T cell repertoires in COVID-19 (dated by TCRdb to 2020 to 2021). At the level of the whole study: Samples covering the acute and convalescent phases of COVID-19 were provided by collaborators in the United States, Italy and Spain. Subjects who had been exposed to COVID-19, were actively infected with it, or had recovered from it provided the deeply sampled blood TCRbeta repertoires that made up the dataset. Where HLA class I and class II types were available, the types were taken from metadata supplied by the sample provider, not from assay-based typing. A freely available public database, intended as a resource for researchers studying the immune response to SARS-CoV-2, is where the repertoires were released. Sample metadata almost always included a de-identified subject ID, COVID-19 status, age in years and sex. Samples were obtained from the ongoing ImmuneRACE study (first 160 participants) and from some 1,200 subjects provided by 6 global collaborators. The material from the prospective study consisted of cDNA or gDNA derived from T cells, B-cell-depleted T cells, or PBMCs.

The immunoSEQ Assay, a bias-controlled multiplex PCR, was used to amplify TCRbeta CDR3 regions from genomic DNA. Concerning the study's data processing: The number of nucleated cells in each sample was estimated from the amplification of reference gene primers within the assay. Sequence reads were collapsed and filtered to measure the absolute abundance of every unique TCRbeta CDR3 rearrangement. Productive Simpson clonality was computed per sample as the square root of Simpson's diversity index over productive rearrangements. Not all clones reach the TCRdb copy of this immuneACCESS table, which keeps in-frame sequences only. Checked studies attribute under half of the gap to unresolved V genes and leave the rest unexplained. The V and J calls and clone size were taken over from that table, and D and trimming were inferred from the DNA. The sample table shows 200,000 or so clones, and approximately 79% are seen once. The ten most abundant clones make up roughly a sixth of the sample.

Study-wide findings and limitations: Clinical and demographic metadata were provided uncurated, with the amount varying by source and participant.

The sequence came from a man aged 55 to 70 with active or convalescent COVID-19. Sequenced input: peripheral blood.

CDR3 loop: CASIKKTTGNEQYF. The DNA is as follows: TGTGCCAGCATCAAAAAAACAACAGGAAACGAGCAGTACTTC. The chain is assembled from TRBV27 and TRBJ2-7, and the D gene may be TRBD1, 5 bases matching. From a lookup of the germline V gene (reference sequence), CDR1 and CDR2 are MNHEY and SMNVEV. V is reduced by 7 bases and J by 5 bases, leaving a spacing of 18 bases between them. Including cysteine and phenylalanine, the CDR3 has 14 amino acids. This entry keeps only the CDR3 DNA: 42 bases, framed from base 1.